The rows below give T cell receptor beta chains drawn from one sample of a study of identical twins. TCRdb reprocessed the 5' RACE reads with MiXCR, giving one entry per CDR3 protein. The sample has approximately 140,000 distinct CDR3 sequences, under 4.5% seen once. The specimen was memory T cells sorted from blood. Receptors originate from a man aged 18 to 35 in good health. Each CDR3 is given with its conserved first and last residue. The D gene is left open where the match is weak. Some rows mark clone size as missing; the rest say once, few, many or name a class of expanded clone.

clone size: many; J gene: TRBJ2-7; V gene: TRBV10-3; D gene: TRBD1; CDR3 DNA: TGTGCCATCAGTGACCCGGGACAGAGCTCCTACGAGCAGTACTTC; CDR3 protein: CAISDPGQSSYEQYF
clone size: many; J gene: TRBJ2-3; V gene: TRBV6-2/TRBV6-3; D gene: -; CDR3 DNA: TGTGCCAGCAGTTACTCGAGTCCCCGGGGGCGGGACACAGATACGCAGTATTTT; CDR3 protein: CASSYSSPRGRDTDTQYF
clone size: many; J gene: TRBJ2-1; V gene: TRBV7-9; D gene: TRBD2; CDR3 DNA: TGTGCCAGCAGCTTTGGCGGGAGGGCCAATGAGCAGTTCTTC; CDR3 protein: CASSFGGRANEQFF
clone size: many; J gene: TRBJ2-3; V gene: TRBV6-6; D gene: -; CDR3 DNA: TGTGCCAGCAGTGCGACGGGGGATACGCAGTATTTT; CDR3 protein: CASSATGDTQYF
clone size: many; J gene: TRBJ2-7; V gene: TRBV12-3/TRBV12-4; D gene: TRBD2; CDR3 DNA: TGTGCCAGCAGTTCCCAATCCTTTAGCGGGCTTAAAACCTACGAGCAGTACTTC; CDR3 protein: CASSSQSFSGLKTYEQYF
clone size: many; J gene: TRBJ1-3; V gene: TRBV5-1; D gene: -; CDR3 DNA: TGCGCCAGCAGCTTGGCCGGCGGAGGAAACACCATATATTTT; CDR3 protein: CASSLAGGGNTIYF
clone size: many; J gene: TRBJ2-7; V gene: TRBV5-5; D gene: -; CDR3 DNA: TGTGCCAGCAGGGCCATAGGGGGGACCTACGAGCAGTACTTC; CDR3 protein: CASRAIGGTYEQYF
clone size: many; J gene: TRBJ2-1; V gene: TRBV13; D gene: -; CDR3 DNA: TGTGCCAGCAGCCCCCCGGTCGGAGAGCAGTTCTTC; CDR3 protein: CASSPPVGEQFF
clone size: -; J gene: TRBJ2-2; V gene: TRBV30; D gene: -; CDR3 DNA: TGTGCCTGGAGAACCAACACCGGGGAGCTGTTTTTT; CDR3 protein: CAWRTNTGELFF
clone size: -; J gene: TRBJ1-5; V gene: TRBV6-2/TRBV6-3; D gene: -; CDR3 DNA: TGTGCCAGCAGTTACTCGGCTGACGGGAATCAGCCCCAGCATTTT; CDR3 protein: CASSYSADGNQPQHF
clone size: many; J gene: TRBJ1-6; V gene: TRBV28; D gene: TRBD1; CDR3 DNA: TGTGCCAGCAGTTCATGGACAGGGAAAAGCTCCTATAATTCACCCCTCCACTTT; CDR3 protein: CASSSWTGKSSYNSPLHF
clone size: many; J gene: TRBJ2-2; V gene: TRBV6-1; D gene: -; CDR3 DNA: TGTGCCAGCAGGGAGGTGGGGGAGCTGTTTTTT; CDR3 protein: CASREVGELFF
clone size: many; J gene: TRBJ1-4; V gene: TRBV7-9; D gene: TRBD1; CDR3 DNA: TGTGCCAGCAGCCACCCGGGACAGGGAGAAAAACTGTTTTTT; CDR3 protein: CASSHPGQGEKLFF
clone size: many; J gene: TRBJ2-5; V gene: TRBV5-1; D gene: TRBD2; CDR3 DNA: TGCGCCAGCAGCCCCCAGACTCTAGCGGTAGAGACCCAGTACTTC; CDR3 protein: CASSPQTLAVETQYF
clone size: many; J gene: TRBJ2-2; V gene: TRBV6-2/TRBV6-3; D gene: -; CDR3 DNA: TGTGCCAGCAGCCGACCGGGACGGCCATACACCGGGGAGCTGTTTTTT; CDR3 protein: CASSRPGRPYTGELFF
clone size: few; J gene: TRBJ2-1; V gene: TRBV11-3; D gene: -; CDR3 DNA: TGTGCCAGCAGCTTTAGCGTGGGAACCAATGAGCAGTTCTTC; CDR3 protein: CASSFSVGTNEQFF
clone size: -; J gene: TRBJ2-1; V gene: TRBV19; D gene: -; CDR3 DNA: TGTGCCAGTAGTATTGGCTCCGCGGGGTACAATGAGCAGTTCTTC; CDR3 protein: CASSIGSAGYNEQFF
clone size: many; J gene: TRBJ1-6; V gene: TRBV7-2; D gene: TRBD1; CDR3 DNA: TGTGCCAGCAGCTTTCGGACAGGCGGGGATTCACCCCTCCACTTT; CDR3 protein: CASSFRTGGDSPLHF
clone size: many; J gene: TRBJ1-1; V gene: TRBV10-1; D gene: -; CDR3 DNA: TGCGCCAGCAGTGAAGGGAGGCCCACTGAAGCTTTCTTT; CDR3 protein: CASSEGRPTEAFF
clone size: many; J gene: TRBJ2-1; V gene: TRBV25-1; D gene: -; CDR3 DNA: TGTGCCAGCAGGGGGACCGATACAGGGTTATACAATGAGCAGTTCTTC; CDR3 protein: CASRGTDTGLYNEQFF
clone size: many; J gene: TRBJ2-1; V gene: TRBV9; D gene: -; CDR3 DNA: TGTGCCAGCAGCGTAGGGCCCCGTGCTGAGCAGTTCTTC; CDR3 protein: CASSVGPRAEQFF
clone size: many; J gene: TRBJ2-1; V gene: TRBV12-3/TRBV12-4; D gene: -; CDR3 DNA: TGTGCCAGCAGTCCGGCTAGTTTAGGTCAGTTCTTC; CDR3 protein: CASSPASLGQFF
clone size: many; J gene: TRBJ2-1; V gene: TRBV3-1; D gene: TRBD2; CDR3 DNA: TGTGCCAGCAGCCAATTCCTCGCGGGAGGTAGCAATGAGCAGTTCTTC; CDR3 protein: CASSQFLAGGSNEQFF
clone size: many; J gene: TRBJ2-5; V gene: TRBV5-5; D gene: TRBD1; CDR3 DNA: TGTGCCAGCACCGTGACAGGGGGCCTGGAGACCCAGTACTTC; CDR3 protein: CASTVTGGLETQYF
clone size: -; J gene: TRBJ2-5; V gene: TRBV15; D gene: TRBD2; CDR3 DNA: TGTGCCACCAGCAGAGATCGGGGAGCGGGGGTCGAGACCCAGTACTTC; CDR3 protein: CATSRDRGAGVETQYF
clone size: many; J gene: TRBJ2-1; V gene: TRBV15; D gene: TRBD2; CDR3 DNA: TGTGCCACCAGCAGGATAGCGGGAGGGGCGGGTGAGCAGTTCTTC; CDR3 protein: CATSRIAGGAGEQFF
clone size: many; J gene: TRBJ2-2; V gene: TRBV12-3/TRBV12-4; D gene: -; CDR3 DNA: TGTGCCAGCACCTCCGGGGCCCTGAACACCGGGGAGCTGTTTTTT; CDR3 protein: CASTSGALNTGELFF
clone size: many; J gene: TRBJ2-2; V gene: TRBV7-9; D gene: TRBD1; CDR3 DNA: TGTGCCAGCAGCTTAGCGGGACAGGGTACCGGGGAGCTGTTTTTT; CDR3 protein: CASSLAGQGTGELFF
clone size: many; J gene: TRBJ2-7; V gene: TRBV20-1; D gene: TRBD2; CDR3 DNA: TGCAGTGCTGACCTGACTAGCGGAAAATTCTACGAGCAGTACTTC; CDR3 protein: CSADLTSGKFYEQYF
clone size: many; J gene: TRBJ2-1; V gene: TRBV12-3/TRBV12-4; D gene: -; CDR3 DNA: TGTGCCAGCAGTCACACCGGGACAGAGCAGTTCTTC; CDR3 protein: CASSHTGTEQFF
clone size: many; J gene: TRBJ2-1; V gene: TRBV20-1; D gene: -; CDR3 DNA: TGCAGTGCTAGGAGAGTAGGGGAGCAGTTCTTC; CDR3 protein: CSARRVGEQFF
clone size: many; J gene: TRBJ2-1; V gene: TRBV18; D gene: TRBD1; CDR3 DNA: TGTGCCAGCTCACCACCGAACAGGGGAGATCACAATGAGCAGTTCTTC; CDR3 protein: CASSPPNRGDHNEQFF
clone size: few; J gene: TRBJ1-1; V gene: TRBV18; D gene: -; CDR3 DNA: TGTGCCTCCGTCCGAGAGACAGGCACTGAAGCTTTCTTT; CDR3 protein: CASVRETGTEAFF
clone size: few; J gene: TRBJ2-7; V gene: TRBV6-5; D gene: TRBD1; CDR3 DNA: TGTGCCAGCAGTTACTCGGGGACAGACTCCTACGAGCAGTACTTC; CDR3 protein: CASSYSGTDSYEQYF
clone size: -; J gene: TRBJ2-7; V gene: TRBV18; D gene: -; CDR3 DNA: TGTGCCAGCTCACCAGGAAGCGGAGGGGTCGAGCAGTACTTC; CDR3 protein: CASSPGSGGVEQYF
clone size: many; J gene: TRBJ1-3; V gene: TRBV20-1; D gene: -; CDR3 DNA: TGCAGTGCTGGGTGGGATGGAAACACCATATATTTT; CDR3 protein: CSAGWDGNTIYF